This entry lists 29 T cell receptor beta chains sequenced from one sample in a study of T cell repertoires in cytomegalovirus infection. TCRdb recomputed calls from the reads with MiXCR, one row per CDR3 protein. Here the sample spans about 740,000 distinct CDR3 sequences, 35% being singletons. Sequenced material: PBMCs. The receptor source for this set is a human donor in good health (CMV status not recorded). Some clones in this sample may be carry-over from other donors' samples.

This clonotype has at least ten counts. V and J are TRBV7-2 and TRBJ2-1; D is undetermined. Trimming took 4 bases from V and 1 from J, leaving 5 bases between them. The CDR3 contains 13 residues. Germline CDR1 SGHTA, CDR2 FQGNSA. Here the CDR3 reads CASSSTSYNEQFF. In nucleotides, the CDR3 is TGTGCCAGCAGCTCGACTTCCTACAATGAGCAGTTCTTC.

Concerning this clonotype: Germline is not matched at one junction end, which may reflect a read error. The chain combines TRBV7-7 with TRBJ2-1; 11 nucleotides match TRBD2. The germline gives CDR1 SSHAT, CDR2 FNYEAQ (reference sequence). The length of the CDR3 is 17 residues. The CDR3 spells CASSPCTSGGPYNEQFF. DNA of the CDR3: TGTGCTAGCAGCCCTTGTACTAGCGGGGGTCCCTACAATGAGCAGTTCTTC.

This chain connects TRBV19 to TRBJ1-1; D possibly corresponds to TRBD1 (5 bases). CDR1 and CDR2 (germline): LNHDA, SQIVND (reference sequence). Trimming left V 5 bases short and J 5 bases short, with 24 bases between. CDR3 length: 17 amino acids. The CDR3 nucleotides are TGTGCCAGTAGTTCCTTTTGGCAGGGCGGACCGCGGACTGAAGCTTTCTTT. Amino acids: CASSSFWQGGPRTEAFF.

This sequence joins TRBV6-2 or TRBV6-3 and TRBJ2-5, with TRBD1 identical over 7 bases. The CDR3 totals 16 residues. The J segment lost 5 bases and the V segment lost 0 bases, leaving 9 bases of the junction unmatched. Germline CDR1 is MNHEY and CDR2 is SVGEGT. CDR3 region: CASSYSTTGPKETQYF. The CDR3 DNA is TGTGCCAGCAGTTACTCCACGACAGGGCCAAAGGAGACCCAGTACTTC.

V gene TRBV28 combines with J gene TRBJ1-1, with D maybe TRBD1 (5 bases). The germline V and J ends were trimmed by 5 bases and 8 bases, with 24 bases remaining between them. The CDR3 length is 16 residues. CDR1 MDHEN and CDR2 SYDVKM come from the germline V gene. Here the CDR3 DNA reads TGTGCCAGCAGTCCCACCGCAGGGACGGGACCGGCCGAAGCTTTCTTT. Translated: CASSPTAGTGPAEAFF.

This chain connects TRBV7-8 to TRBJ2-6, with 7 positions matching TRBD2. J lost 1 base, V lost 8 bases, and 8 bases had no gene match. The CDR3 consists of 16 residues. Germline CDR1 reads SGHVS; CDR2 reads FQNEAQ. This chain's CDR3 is CASGPRGGSGANVLTF. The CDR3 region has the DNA TGTGCCAGCGGCCCGAGGGGAGGGTCTGGGGCCAACGTCCTGACTTTC.

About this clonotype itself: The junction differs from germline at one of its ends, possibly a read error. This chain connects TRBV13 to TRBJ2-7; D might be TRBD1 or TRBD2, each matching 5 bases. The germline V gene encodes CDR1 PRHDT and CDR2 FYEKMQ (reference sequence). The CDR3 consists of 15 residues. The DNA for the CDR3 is TGCGCCAGCAGCGGAGTAGGGGCTTTGGGCTACGAGCAGTACTTC. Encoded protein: CASSGVGALGYEQYF.

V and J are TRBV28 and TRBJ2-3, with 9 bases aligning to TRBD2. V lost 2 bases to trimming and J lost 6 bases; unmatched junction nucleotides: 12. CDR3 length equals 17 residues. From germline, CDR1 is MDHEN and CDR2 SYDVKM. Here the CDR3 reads CASSLVGGGRAADTQYF. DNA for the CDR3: TGTGCCAGCAGTTTAGTGGGGGGCGGGAGGGCCGCGGATACGCAGTATTTT.

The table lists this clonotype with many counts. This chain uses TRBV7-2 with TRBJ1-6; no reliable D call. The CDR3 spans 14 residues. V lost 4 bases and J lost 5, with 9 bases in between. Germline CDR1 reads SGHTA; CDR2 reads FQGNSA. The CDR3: CASSSSSNNSPLHF. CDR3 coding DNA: TGTGCCAGCAGCTCCTCGTCGAATAATTCACCCCTCCACTTT.

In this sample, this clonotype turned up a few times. CDR3 protein: CASNRGNTEAFF. DNA of the CDR3: TGTGCCAGCAATCGGGGGAACACTGAAGCTTTCTTT. The chain joins TRBV25-1 to TRBJ1-1; D not certain. The germline V gene encodes CDR1 MGHDK and CDR2 SYGVNS. The CDR3 is 12 amino acids. V lost 7 bases and J lost 1, with 7 bases in between.

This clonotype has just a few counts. CDR3 residues: CASSPVDTEAFF. The CDR3, as DNA: TGTGCCAGCAGTCCGGTGGACACTGAAGCTTTCTTT. V usage is TRBV28 and J usage is TRBJ1-1; D is unclear. The CDR3 spans 12 residues. Trimming removed 5 bases from V and 3 bases from J, with 7 bases in between. From germline, CDR1 is MDHEN and CDR2 SYDVKM.

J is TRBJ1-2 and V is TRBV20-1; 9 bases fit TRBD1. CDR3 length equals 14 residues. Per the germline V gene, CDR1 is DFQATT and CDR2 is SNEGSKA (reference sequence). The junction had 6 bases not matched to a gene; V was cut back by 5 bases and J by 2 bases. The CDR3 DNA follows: TGCAGTGCTCTCGGGACAGGGCAAAACTATGGCTACACCTTC. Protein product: CSALGTGQNYGYTF.

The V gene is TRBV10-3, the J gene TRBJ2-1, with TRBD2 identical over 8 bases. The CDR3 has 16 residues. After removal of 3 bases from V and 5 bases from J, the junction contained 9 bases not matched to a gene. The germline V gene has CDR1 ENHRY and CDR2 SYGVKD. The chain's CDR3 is CAISDRVAGRHNEQFF. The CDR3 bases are TGTGCCATCAGTGACCGCGTAGCGGGGCGACACAATGAGCAGTTCTTC.

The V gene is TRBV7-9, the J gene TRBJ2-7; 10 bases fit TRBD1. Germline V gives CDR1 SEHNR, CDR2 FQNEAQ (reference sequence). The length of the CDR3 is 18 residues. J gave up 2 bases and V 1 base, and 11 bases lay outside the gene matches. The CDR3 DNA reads TGTGCCAGCAGCTTAGTGGGACAGGGGAATCCGAAACCCTACGAGCAGTACTTC. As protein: CASSLVGQGNPKPYEQYF.

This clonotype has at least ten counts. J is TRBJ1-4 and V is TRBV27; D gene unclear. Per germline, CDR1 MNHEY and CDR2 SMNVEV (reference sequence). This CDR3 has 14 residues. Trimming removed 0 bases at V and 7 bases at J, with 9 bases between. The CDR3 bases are TGTGCCAGCAGTTTATCTCGGGGAGTTGAAAAACTGTTTTTT. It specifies CASSLSRGVEKLFF. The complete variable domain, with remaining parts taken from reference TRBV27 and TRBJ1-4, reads EAQVTQNPRYLITVTGKKLTVTCSQNMNHEYMSWYRQDPGLGLRQIYYSMNVEVTDKGDVPEGYKVSRKEKRNFPLILESPSPNQTSLYFCASSLSRGVEKLFFGSGTQLSVL.

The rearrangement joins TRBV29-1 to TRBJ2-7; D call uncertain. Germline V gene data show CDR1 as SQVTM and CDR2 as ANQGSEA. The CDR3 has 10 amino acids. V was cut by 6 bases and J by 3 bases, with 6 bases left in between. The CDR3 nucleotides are TGCAGCGTACTCCTCTACGAGCAGTACTTC. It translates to CSVLLYEQYF.

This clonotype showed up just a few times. The CDR3 protein is CSARDRGSYNEQFF. Here the CDR3 DNA reads TGCAGCGCCCGGGACAGGGGCTCCTACAATGAGCAGTTCTTC. The rearrangement links TRBV29-1 to TRBJ2-1; 10 bases agree with TRBD1. The CDR3 loop spans 14 amino acids. V was pared by 7 bases and J by 0 bases, with 3 bases of the junction left unmatched. Germline V gene data show CDR1 as SQVTM and CDR2 as ANQGSEA.

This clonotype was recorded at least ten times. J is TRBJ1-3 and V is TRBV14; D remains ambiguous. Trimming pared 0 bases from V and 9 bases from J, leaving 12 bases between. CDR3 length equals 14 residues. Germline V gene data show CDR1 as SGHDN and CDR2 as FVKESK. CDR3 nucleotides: TGTGCCAGCAGCCAAGATACGGGGTTCGGCACCATATATTTT. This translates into CASSQDTGFGTIYF.

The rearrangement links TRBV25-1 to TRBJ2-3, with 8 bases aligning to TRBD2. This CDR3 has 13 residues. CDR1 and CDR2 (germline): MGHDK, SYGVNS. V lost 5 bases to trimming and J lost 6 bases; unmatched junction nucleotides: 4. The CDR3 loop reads CASSRSGDDTQYF. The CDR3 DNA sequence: TGTGCCAGCAGTCGTAGCGGGGATGATACGCAGTATTTT.

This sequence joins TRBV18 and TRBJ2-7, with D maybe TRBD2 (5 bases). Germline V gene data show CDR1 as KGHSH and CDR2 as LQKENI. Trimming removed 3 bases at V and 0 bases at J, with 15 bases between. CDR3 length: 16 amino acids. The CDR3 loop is CASSPRSMGSSYEQYF. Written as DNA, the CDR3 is TGTGCCAGCTCACCCCGATCGATGGGGAGCTCCTACGAGCAGTACTTC.

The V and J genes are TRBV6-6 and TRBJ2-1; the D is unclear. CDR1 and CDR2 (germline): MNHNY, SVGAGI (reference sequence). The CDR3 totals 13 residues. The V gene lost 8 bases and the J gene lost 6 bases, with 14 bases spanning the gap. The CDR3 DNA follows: TGTGCCAGCGCGCGAGGAGCCTTCAATGAGCAGTTCTTC. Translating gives CASARGAFNEQFF.

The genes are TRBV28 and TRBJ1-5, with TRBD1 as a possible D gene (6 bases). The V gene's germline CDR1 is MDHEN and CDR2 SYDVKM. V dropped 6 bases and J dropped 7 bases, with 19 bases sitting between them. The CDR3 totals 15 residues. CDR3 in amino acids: CASSPGWGPQQPQHF. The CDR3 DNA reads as TGTGCCAGCAGCCCCGGGTGGGGGCCTCAACAGCCCCAGCATTTT.

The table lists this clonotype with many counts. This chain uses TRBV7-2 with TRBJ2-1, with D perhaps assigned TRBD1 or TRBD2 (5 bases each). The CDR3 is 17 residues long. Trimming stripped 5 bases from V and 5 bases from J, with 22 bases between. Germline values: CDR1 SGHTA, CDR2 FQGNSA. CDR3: CASSVLGTRGLDNEQFF. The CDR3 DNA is TGTGCCAGCAGCGTCCTGGGGACGCGTGGTCTCGACAATGAGCAGTTCTTC.

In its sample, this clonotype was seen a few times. This chain's CDR3 is CASSLGLSGETQYF. CDR3 nucleotide sequence: TGTGCCAGCAGTCTTGGCCTTTCCGGGGAGACCCAGTACTTC. The chain joins TRBV7-2 to TRBJ2-5; the D is unclear. V was cut by 6 bases and J by 5 bases, with 16 bases left in between. CDR3 length: 14 amino acids. Per the germline V gene, CDR1 is SGHTA and CDR2 is FQGNSA.

CDR3 DNA: TGTGCCAGTAGTATCGGTCGGGCCAAAAACATTCAGTACTTC. Translating it yields CASSIGRAKNIQYF. The V call is TRBV19, the J call TRBJ2-4; no clear D. This CDR3 has 14 residues. Trimming took off 3 bases at V and 1 base at J, with 7 bases between the two ends. Looked up from germline, CDR1 is LNHDA and CDR2 is SQIVND (reference sequence).

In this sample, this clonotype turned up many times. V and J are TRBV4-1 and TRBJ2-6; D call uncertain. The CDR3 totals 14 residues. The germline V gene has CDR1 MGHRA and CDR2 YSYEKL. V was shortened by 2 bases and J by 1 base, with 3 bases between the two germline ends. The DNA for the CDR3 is TGCGCCAGCAGCCAATTGTCTGGGGCCAACGTCCTGACTTTC. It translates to CASSQLSGANVLTF.

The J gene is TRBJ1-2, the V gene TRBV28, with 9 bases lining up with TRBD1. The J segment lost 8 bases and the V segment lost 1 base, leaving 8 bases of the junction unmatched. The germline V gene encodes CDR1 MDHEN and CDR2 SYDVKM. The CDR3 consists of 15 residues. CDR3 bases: TGTGCCAGCAGTTTATCAGCGGGACAGGGAAGGGGCTACACCTTC. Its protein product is CASSLSAGQGRGYTF.

The DNA for the CDR3 is TGTGCCATTCTACCGGGGGACGGGGCCTACGAGCAGTACTTC. Its protein product is CAILPGDGAYEQYF. This sequence joins TRBV28 and TRBJ2-7; D might be TRBD2 (6 bases). The V gene lost 10 bases and the J gene lost 2 bases, with 18 bases spanning the gap. CDR3 length: 14 amino acids. Germline assignment: CDR1 MDHEN and CDR2 SYDVKM.

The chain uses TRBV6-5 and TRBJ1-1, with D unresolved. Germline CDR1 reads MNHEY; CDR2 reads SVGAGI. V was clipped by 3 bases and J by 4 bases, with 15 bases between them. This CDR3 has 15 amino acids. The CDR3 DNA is TGTGCCAGCAGTTATGGTGGACGGTCGATCACTGAAGCTTTCTTT. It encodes CASSYGGRSITEAFF.